This record covers a single TCR beta chain. The source of the sample is a study of blood T cell repertoires in COVID-19. The overall study: Donors in the United States, Italy and Spain gave samples during acute or convalescent COVID-19. T cells, B-cell-depleted T cells, or PBMCs provided the cDNA or gDNA that served as material.

Per the authors' pipeline: Reference gene primer amplification yielded estimated nucleated cell counts. Produced via immunoSEQ multiplex PCR; TCRdb's table is partial and in-frame only. Clone size and V and J calls were adopted from that table, with D and trimming inferred from the DNA. Of about 300,000 clones in the sample, about 83% are singletons; the top ten hold about 1.2%. The CDR3 totals 15 residues. V lost 3 bases, J lost 2 bases, and 4 bases stayed unmatched. Germline CDR1 MGHDK, CDR2 SYGVNS. The receptor was isolated from a woman aged 45-59 years with acute or convalescent COVID-19. V usage is TRBV25-1 and J usage is TRBJ1-3; 7 bases are shared with TRBD1. The sequenced material came from peripheral blood. The CDR3 spells CASSDSGTAGNTIYF. Written as DNA, the CDR3 is TGTGCCAGCAGTGATTCCGGGACAGCTGGAAACACCATATATTTT.